This paragraph covers one T cell receptor beta chain sequence. No antigen is known for it. Reverse transcription of extracted RNA yielded cDNA, which provided the sequencing template. Measured with immunoSEQ multiplex PCR; TCRdb has only the in-frame clones, and not every one. The sample lists 150,000 or so clones; roughly 48% were seen once. This specimen comes from a study of CD8+ T cells in alopecia areata. The overall study: Patients in the study were on tofacitinib for 6 to 18 months, then off it for 6 months. Findings and limits, study-wide: Scalp samples also contribute reads from the resident alphabeta T cells found in normal skin.

T lymphocytes (CD4+ and CD8+) were sorted from PBMCs. Input material: CD4+ T cells sorted from blood. This TCR was sampled from a human donor with alopecia areata.

CDR3 loop: CASSWGLANTDTQYF. CDR3 nucleotides: TGTGCCAGCAGCTGGGGACTAGCAAACACAGATACGCAGTATTTT. V usage is TRBV5-4 and J usage is TRBJ2-3; TRBD2 aligns across 9 bases. CDR1 is SGHNT and CDR2 is YYREEE in the germline V gene (reference sequence). The CDR3 spans 15 residues. The V segment lost 3 bases and the J segment 2 bases; nucleotides outside the gene matches: 4.